This T cell receptor (beta chain) emerged from a study of CD8 T cells in Susac syndrome. Sequencing of TCR beta was performed on blood CD8+ and CD4+ T cells. RNA in amounts of about 0.45 to 1 ug was reverse transcribed with random hexamers. Amplification of TCR beta CDR3 by immunoSEQ multiplex PCR spanned 54 Vbeta and 13 Jbeta. MiXCR, applied by TCRdb to the immunoSEQ multiplex PCR reads, yields one record per CDR3 protein. The sample lists about 280,000 distinct CDR3 sequences, around 84% seen once, with over 0.095% in the top ten. CDR3 length: 17 amino acids. Per the germline V gene, CDR1 is MGHRA and CDR2 is YSYEKL. With V trimmed by 4 bases and J by 3 bases, 9 bases remained unmatched. On this clonotype: Its specificity is not known.

The study's findings and limits: Individuals included in the TCR sequencing and HLA analysis were acknowledged by the study to be relatively few in number.

Material for sequencing was CD8+ T cells from PBMCs. The chain combines TRBV4-1 with TRBJ2-6; 7 positions agree with TRBD1. The receptor was derived from a human donor with multiple sclerosis. CDR3 region: CASSPGKGAHGANVLTF. The CDR3 DNA reads TGCGCCAGCAGCCCGGGAAAGGGGGCGCATGGGGCCAACGTCCTGACTTTC.